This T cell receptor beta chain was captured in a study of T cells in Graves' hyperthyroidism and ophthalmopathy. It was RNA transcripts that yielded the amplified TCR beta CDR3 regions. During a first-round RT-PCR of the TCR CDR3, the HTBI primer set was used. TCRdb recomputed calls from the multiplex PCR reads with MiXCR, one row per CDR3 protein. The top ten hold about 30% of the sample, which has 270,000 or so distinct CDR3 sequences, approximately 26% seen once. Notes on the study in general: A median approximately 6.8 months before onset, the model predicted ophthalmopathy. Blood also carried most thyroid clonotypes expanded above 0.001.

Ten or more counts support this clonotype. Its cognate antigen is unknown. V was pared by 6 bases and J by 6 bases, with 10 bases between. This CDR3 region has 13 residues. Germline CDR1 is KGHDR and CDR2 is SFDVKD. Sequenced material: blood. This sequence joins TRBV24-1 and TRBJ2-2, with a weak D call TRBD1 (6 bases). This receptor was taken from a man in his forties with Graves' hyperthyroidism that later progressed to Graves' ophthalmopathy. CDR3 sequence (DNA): TGTGCCACCAGTCAAGGGGGAGCCGGGGAGCTGTTTTTT. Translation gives CATSQGGAGELFF.